This TCR beta chain was obtained from a study of shared clonotypes between healthy human individuals. Points from the study as a whole: Non-shared clonotypes showed lower generation probabilities than clonotypes common to all four donors.

For this clone: Antigen: not known.

The method was immunoSEQ multiplex PCR; TCRdb's version includes in-frame clones alone and lacks a portion of them. Of approximately 2,300,000 clones listed, 92% are singletons. Germline lookup yields CDR1 GTSNPN and CDR2 SVGIG (reference sequence). V gave up 4 bases and J gave up 3 bases; unmatched junction bases: 23. This CDR3 has 19 residues. Input material: naive CD4+ T cells from PBMCs. Indicated subset: CD45RA+ positively selected. This clonotype originated in a man between 18 and 35 years old in good health. Some clones in this sample may be carry-over from other donors' samples. The V and J genes are TRBV30 and TRBJ2-7, with 8 nucleotides matching TRBD1. This CDR3 reads CAWTKTAPRTGKTSYEQYF. The CDR3 bases are TGTGCCTGGACTAAAACCGCCCCCAGGACAGGGAAGACGAGCTACGAGCAGTACTTC. Combining the CDR3 with reference TRBV30 and TRBJ2-7 gives the whole variable domain SQTIHQWPATLVQPVGSPLSLECTVEGTSNPNLYWYRQAAGRGLQLLFYSVGIGQISSEVPQNLSASRPQDRQFILSSKKLLLSDSGFYLCAWTKTAPRTGKTSYEQYFGPGTRLTVT.